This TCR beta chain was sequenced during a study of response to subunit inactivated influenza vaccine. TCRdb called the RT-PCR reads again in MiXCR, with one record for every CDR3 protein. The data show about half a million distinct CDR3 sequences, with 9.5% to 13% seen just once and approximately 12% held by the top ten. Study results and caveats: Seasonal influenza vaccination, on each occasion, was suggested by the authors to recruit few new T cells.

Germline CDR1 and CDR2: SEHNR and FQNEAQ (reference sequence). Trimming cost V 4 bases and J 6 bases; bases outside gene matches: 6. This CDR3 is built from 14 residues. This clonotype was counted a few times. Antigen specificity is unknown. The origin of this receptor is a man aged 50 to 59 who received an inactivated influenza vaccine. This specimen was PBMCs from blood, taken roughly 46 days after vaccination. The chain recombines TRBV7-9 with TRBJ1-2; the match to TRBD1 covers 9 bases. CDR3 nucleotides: TGTGCCAGCAGCTCGGACAGGGGCTGGGATGGCTACACCTTC. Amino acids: CASSSDRGWDGYTF. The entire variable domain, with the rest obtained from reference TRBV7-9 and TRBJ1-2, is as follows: DTGVSQNPRHKITKRGQNVTFRCDPISEHNRLYWYRQTLGQGPEFLTYFQNEAQLEKSRLLSDRFSAERPKGSFSTLEIQRTEQGDSAMYLCASSSDRGWDGYTFGSGTRLTVV.